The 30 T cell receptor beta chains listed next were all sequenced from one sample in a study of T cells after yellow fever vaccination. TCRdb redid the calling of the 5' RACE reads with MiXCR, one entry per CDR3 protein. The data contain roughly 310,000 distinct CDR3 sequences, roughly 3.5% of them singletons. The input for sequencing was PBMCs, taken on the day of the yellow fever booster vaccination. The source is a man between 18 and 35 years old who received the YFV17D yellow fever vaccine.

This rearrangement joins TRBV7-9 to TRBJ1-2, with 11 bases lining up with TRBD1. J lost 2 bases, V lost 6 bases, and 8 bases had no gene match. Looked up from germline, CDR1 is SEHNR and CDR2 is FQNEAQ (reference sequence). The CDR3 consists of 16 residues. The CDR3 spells CASRRQGTGGNYGYTF. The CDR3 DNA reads TGTGCCAGCAGGCGGCAAGGGACAGGGGGGAACTATGGCTACACCTTC.

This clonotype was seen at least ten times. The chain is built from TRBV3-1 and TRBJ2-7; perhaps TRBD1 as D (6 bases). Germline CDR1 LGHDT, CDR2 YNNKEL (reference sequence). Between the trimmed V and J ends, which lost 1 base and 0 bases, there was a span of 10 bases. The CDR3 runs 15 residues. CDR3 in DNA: TGTGCCAGCAGCCAAGCAGGGGTCTCCTCCTACGAGCAGTACTTC. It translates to CASSQAGVSSYEQYF.

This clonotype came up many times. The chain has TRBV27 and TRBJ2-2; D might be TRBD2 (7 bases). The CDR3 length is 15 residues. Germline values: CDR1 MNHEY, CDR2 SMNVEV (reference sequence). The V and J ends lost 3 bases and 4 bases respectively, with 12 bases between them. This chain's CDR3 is CASSFWGGGTGELFF. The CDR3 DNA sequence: TGTGCCAGCAGTTTTTGGGGGGGCGGCACCGGGGAGCTGTTTTTT.

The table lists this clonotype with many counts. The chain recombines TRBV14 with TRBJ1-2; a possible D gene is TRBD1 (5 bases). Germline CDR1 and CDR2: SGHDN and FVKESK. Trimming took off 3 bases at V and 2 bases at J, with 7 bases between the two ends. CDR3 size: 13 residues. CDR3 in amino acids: CASSQGRNYGYTF. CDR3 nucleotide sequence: TGTGCCAGCAGCCAGGGACGGAACTATGGCTACACCTTC.

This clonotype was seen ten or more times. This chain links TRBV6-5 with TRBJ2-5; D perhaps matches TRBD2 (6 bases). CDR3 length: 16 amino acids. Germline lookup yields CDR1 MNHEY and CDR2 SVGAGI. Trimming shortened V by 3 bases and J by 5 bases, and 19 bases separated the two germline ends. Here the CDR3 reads CASSYSPNRAGETQYF. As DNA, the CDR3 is TGTGCCAGCAGTTATTCCCCCAACCGGGCGGGGGAGACCCAGTACTTC.

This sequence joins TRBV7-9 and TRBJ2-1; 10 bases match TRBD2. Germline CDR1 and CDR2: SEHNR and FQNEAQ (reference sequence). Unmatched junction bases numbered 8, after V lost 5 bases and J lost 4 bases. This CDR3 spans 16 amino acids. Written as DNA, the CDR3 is TGTGCCAGCAGCCCAGCCCTAGCGGGGGTATACAATGAGCAGTTCTTC. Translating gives CASSPALAGVYNEQFF.

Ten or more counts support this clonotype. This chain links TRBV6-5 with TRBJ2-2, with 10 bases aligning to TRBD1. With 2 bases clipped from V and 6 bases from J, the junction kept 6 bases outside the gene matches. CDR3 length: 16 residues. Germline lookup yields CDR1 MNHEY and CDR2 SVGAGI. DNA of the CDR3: TGTGCCAGCAGTTACACCACCGGGACAGGGGCCGGGGAGCTGTTTTTT. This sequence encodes CASSYTTGTGAGELFF.

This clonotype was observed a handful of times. Here the CDR3 DNA reads TGTGCCAGCAGCAGGCCTCGCGCTGGCTACACCTTC. As protein: CASSRPRAGYTF. The chain combines TRBV12-3 or TRBV12-4 with TRBJ1-2; no clear D gene. V was clipped by 6 bases and J by 7 bases, with 12 bases between them. The CDR3 totals 12 residues.

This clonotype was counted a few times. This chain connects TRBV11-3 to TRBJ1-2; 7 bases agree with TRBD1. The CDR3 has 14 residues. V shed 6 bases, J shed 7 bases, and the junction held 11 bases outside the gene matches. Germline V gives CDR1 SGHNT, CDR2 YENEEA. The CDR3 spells CASRPARTGRGYTF. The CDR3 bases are TGTGCCAGCAGGCCTGCACGGACAGGTCGTGGCTACACCTTC.

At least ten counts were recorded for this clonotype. The CDR3 nucleotides read TGTGCCAGCAGCCCGCTCACGGGGAAGACCGGGGAGCTGTTTTTT. Its translation is CASSPLTGKTGELFF. This chain joins TRBV11-2 and TRBJ2-2; D is perhaps TRBD2 (5 bases). The CDR3 runs to 15 residues. V was trimmed by 5 bases and J by 5 bases, leaving 15 bases between them. Germline values: CDR1 SGHAT, CDR2 FQNNGV.

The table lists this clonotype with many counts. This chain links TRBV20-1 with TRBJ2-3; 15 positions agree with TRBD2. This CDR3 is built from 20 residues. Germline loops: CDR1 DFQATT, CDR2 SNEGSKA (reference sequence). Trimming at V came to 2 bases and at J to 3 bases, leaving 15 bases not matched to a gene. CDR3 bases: TGCAGTGCTAGACCCGGGACTAGCGGGGGGCCTAATCTCCTAACAGATACGCAGTATTTT. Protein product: CSARPGTSGGPNLLTDTQYF.

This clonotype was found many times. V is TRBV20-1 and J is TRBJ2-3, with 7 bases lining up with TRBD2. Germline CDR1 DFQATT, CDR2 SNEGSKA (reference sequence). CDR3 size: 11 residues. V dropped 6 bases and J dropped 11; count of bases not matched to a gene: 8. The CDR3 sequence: CSAHRPSGQYF. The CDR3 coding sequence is TGCAGTGCCCATCGCCCTAGCGGGCAGTATTTT.

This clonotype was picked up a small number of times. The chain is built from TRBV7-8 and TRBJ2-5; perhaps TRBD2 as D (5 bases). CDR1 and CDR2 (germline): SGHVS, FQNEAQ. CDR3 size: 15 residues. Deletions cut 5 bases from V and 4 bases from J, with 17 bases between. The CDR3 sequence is CASSMTGNPGETQYF. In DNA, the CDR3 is TGTGCCAGCAGCATGACCGGGAATCCAGGAGAGACCCAGTACTTC.

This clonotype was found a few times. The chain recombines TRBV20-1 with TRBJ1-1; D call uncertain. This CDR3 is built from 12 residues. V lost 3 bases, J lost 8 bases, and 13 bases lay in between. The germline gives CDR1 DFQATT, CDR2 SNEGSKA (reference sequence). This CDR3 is CSASARLDEAFF. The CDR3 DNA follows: TGCAGTGCTAGTGCTAGGCTGGACGAAGCTTTCTTT.

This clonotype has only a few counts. CDR3 residues: CASSQVPPGLHTDTQYF. CDR3 bases: TGCGCCAGCAGCCAAGTCCCCCCGGGCCTCCACACAGATACGCAGTATTTT. The chain recombines TRBV4-1 with TRBJ2-3; no clear D gene. The V gene lost 1 base and the J gene lost 2 bases, with 16 bases spanning the gap. Germline values: CDR1 MGHRA, CDR2 YSYEKL. This CDR3 comprises 17 residues.

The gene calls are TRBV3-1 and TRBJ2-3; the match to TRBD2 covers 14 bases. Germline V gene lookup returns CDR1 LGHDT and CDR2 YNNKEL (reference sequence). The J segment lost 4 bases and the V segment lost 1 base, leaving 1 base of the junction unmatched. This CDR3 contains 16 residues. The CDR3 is CASSQAGLAGADTQYF. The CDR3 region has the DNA TGTGCCAGCAGCCAAGCGGGACTAGCGGGGGCAGATACGCAGTATTTT.

CDR3 in amino acids: CASPFTEQETQYF. The DNA for the CDR3 is TGTGCCAGTCCCTTCACGGAACAAGAGACCCAGTACTTC. The chain joins TRBV27 to TRBJ2-5; D is ambiguous. The CDR3 runs 13 residues. Per germline, CDR1 MNHEY and CDR2 SMNVEV (reference sequence). V lost 9 bases, J lost 2 bases, and 13 bases lay in between.

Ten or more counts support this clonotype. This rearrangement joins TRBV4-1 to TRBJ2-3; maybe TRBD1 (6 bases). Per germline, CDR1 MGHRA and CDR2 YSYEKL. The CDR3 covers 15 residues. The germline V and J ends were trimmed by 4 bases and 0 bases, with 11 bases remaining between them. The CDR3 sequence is CASSPDSSSTDTQYF. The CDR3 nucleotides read TGCGCCAGCAGCCCGGACAGCTCTAGCACAGATACGCAGTATTTT.

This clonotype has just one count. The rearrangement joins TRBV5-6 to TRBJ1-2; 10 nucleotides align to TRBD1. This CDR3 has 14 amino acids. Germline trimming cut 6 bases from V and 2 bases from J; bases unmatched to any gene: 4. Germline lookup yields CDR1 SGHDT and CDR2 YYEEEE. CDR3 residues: CASIRQGANYGYTF. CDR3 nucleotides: TGTGCCAGCATCCGACAGGGGGCCAACTATGGCTACACCTTC.

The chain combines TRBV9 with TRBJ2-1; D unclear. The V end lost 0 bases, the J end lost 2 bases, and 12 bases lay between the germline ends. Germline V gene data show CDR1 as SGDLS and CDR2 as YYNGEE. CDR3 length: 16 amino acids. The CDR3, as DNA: TGTGCCAGCAGCGTAGATCAGGTTGGGGCCTACAATGAGCAGTTCTTC. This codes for CASSVDQVGAYNEQFF.

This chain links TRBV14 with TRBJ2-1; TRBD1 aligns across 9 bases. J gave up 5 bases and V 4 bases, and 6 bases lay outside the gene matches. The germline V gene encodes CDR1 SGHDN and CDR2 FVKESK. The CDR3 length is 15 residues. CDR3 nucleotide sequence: TGTGCCAGCAGCCCGGGACAGGGAATGGACAATGAGCAGTTCTTC. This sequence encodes CASSPGQGMDNEQFF.

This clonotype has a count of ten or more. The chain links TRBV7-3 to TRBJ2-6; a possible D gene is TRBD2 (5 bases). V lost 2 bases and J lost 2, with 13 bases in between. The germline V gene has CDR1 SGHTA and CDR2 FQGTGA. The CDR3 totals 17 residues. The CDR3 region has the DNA TGTGCCAGCAGCTTAGTGGGGAGTAACACTGGGGCCAACGTCCTGACTTTC. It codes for CASSLVGSNTGANVLTF.

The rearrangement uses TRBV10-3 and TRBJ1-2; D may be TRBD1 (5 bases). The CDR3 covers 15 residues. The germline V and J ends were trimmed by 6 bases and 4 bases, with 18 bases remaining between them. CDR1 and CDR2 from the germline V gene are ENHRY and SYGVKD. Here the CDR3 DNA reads TGTGCCATCAGCCCCGATAGGACAAGGCCCTATGGCTACACCTTC. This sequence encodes CAISPDRTRPYGYTF.

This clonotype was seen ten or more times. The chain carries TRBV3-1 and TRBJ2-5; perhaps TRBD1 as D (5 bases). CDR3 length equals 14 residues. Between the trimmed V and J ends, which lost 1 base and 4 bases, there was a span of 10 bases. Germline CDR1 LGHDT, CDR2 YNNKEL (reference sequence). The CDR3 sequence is CASSQVTVGETQYF. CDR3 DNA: TGTGCCAGCAGCCAAGTGACAGTAGGAGAGACCCAGTACTTC.

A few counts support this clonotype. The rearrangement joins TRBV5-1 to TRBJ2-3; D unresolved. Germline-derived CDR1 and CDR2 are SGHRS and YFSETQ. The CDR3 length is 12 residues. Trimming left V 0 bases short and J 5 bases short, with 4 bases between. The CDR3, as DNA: TGCGCCAGCAGCTTGGCAGAAGATACGCAGTATTTT. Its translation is CASSLAEDTQYF.

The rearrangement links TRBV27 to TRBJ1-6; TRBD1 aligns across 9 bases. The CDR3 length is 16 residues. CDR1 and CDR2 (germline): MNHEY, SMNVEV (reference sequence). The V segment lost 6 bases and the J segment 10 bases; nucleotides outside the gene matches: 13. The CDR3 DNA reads TGTGCCAGCAGGACGGAGGGACAGGGATTAGGATCACCCCTCCACTTT. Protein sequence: CASRTEGQGLGSPLHF.

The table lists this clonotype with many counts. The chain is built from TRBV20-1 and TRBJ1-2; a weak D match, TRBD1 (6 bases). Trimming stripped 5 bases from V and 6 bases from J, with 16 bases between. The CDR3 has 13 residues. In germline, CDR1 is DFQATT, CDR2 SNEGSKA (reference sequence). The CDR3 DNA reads TGCAGTGCTTACCAAGGGACAAACCATGGCTACACCTTC. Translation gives CSAYQGTNHGYTF.

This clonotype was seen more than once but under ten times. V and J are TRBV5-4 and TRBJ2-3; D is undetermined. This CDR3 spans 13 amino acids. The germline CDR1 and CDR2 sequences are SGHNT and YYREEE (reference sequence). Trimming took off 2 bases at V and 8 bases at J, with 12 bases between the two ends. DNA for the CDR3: TGTGCCAGCAGCTTCATAGGCGAGCCTACGCAGTATTTT. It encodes CASSFIGEPTQYF.

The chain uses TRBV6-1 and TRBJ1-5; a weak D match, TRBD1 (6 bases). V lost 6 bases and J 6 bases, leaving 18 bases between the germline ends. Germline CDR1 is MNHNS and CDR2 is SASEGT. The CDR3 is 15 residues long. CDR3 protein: CASSREGEGGQPQHF. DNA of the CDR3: TGTGCCAGCAGCCGCGAGGGAGAGGGGGGTCAGCCCCAGCATTTT.

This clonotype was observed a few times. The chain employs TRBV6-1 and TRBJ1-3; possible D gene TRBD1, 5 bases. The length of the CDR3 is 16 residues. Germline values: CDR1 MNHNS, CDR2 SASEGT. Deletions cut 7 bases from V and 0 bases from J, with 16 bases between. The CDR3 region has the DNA TGTGCCAGCAATTTTGGGGCCCGCAACTCTGGAAACACCATATATTTT. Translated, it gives CASNFGARNSGNTIYF.